The 9 T cell receptor beta chains below all came from one sample that was sequenced in a study of vaccination and CD4 T cells after COVID-19. Antigens of these TCRs are unknown. With the Oncomine TCR Beta short-read assay, DNA from cultured CD4+ T cells was sequenced. One entry per CDR3 protein results from TCRdb running MiXCR on the PCR reads. The table includes about 15,000 distinct CDR3 sequences, 75% to 80% detected once. The treatment denotes: approximately 9-day PBMC culture with coronavirus spike peptide pools or control peptides (ViraFEST assay). The sequencing used CD4+ T cells from blood, cultured in vitro, collected after SARS-CoV-2 vaccination. These receptors were taken from a human donor who received a COVID-19 vaccine.

CDR3 protein: CASSDREGRTDTQYF. The CDR3 bases are TGTGCCAGCAGTGACAGGGAGGGTCGCACAGATACGCAGTATTTT. This chain links TRBV6-1 with TRBJ2-3, with 7 bases fitting TRBD2. V trimming: 3 bases; J trimming: 1 base; junction bases outside the gene matches: 4. Germline CDR1 is MNHNS and CDR2 is SASEGT. This CDR3 contains 15 residues.

V is TRBV20-1 and J is TRBJ1-4; 9 nucleotides line up with TRBD1. The germline V gene encodes CDR1 DFQATT and CDR2 SNEGSKA (reference sequence). Trimming removed 6 bases from V and 6 bases from J; junction bases left unmatched: 11. The CDR3 has 15 residues. CDR3 residues: CSALGQGPFDEKLFF. The CDR3 coding sequence is TGCAGTGCCCTTGGACAGGGGCCATTCGATGAAAAACTGTTTTTT.

The V call is TRBV3-1, the J call TRBJ2-3; D gene unclear. This CDR3 has 14 residues. Trimming pared 2 bases from V and 2 bases from J, leaving 8 bases between. Germline V gene lookup returns CDR1 LGHDT and CDR2 YNNKEL (reference sequence). The CDR3 is CASSQSVNTDTQYF. CDR3 DNA: TGTGCCAGCAGCCAATCCGTCAACACAGATACGCAGTATTTT.

With respect to this clonotype: This clone may be a read error of a much larger clone one base away. Here the CDR3 reads CASSEQLSNQPQHF. Written as DNA, the CDR3 is TGTGCCAGTAGTGAACAGCTTAGCAATCAGCCCCAGCATTTT. The chain links TRBV19 to TRBJ1-5; D is uncertain. The CDR3 is made up of 14 amino acids. With 5 bases removed from V and 0 bases from J, the gap between germline ends came to 8 bases. CDR1 LNHDA and CDR2 SQIVND come from the germline V gene (reference sequence).

CDR3 sequence: CASSYGAGQETQYF. CDR3 coding DNA: TGTGCCAGCAGTTATGGTGCAGGTCAAGAGACCCAGTACTTC. The V and J genes are TRBV6-5 and TRBJ2-5; D unresolved. In germline, CDR1 is MNHEY, CDR2 SVGAGI. With 3 bases removed from V and 2 bases from J, the gap between germline ends came to 10 bases. The CDR3 length is 14 residues.

The gene calls are TRBV20-1 and TRBJ1-2; possible D gene TRBD1, 6 bases. V shed 3 bases and J shed 1 base, with 15 bases lying between them. The germline gives CDR1 DFQATT, CDR2 SNEGSKA (reference sequence). CDR3 length: 15 residues. CDR3 residues: CSASAFTGHNYGYTF. The CDR3 DNA reads TGCAGTGCTAGTGCTTTTACGGGACATAACTATGGCTACACCTTC.

This chain uses TRBV6-5 with TRBJ2-2; D tentatively reads TRBD1 or TRBD2 (6 bases each). V dropped 0 bases and J dropped 7 bases, with 12 bases sitting between them. Germline CDR1 reads MNHEY; CDR2 reads SVGAGI. This CDR3 spans 15 amino acids. The CDR3 sequence is CASSYSRGAGGELFF. The DNA of the CDR3 is TGTGCCAGCAGTTACTCGAGGGGGGCAGGCGGGGAGCTGTTTTTT.

This clonotype appeared a single time. This rearrangement joins TRBV20-1 to TRBJ1-2, with 9 bases matching TRBD1. Germline trimming cut 6 bases from V and 5 bases from J; bases unmatched to any gene: 13. Germline V gene lookup returns CDR1 DFQATT and CDR2 SNEGSKA (reference sequence). This CDR3 contains 15 residues. CDR3 DNA: TGCAGTGCAATCAACCTACAGGGGGCTGGGTATGGCTACACCTTC. Translating it yields CSAINLQGAGYGYTF.

J is TRBJ1-4 and V is TRBV6-5, with D unresolved. Per germline, CDR1 MNHEY and CDR2 SVGAGI. The CDR3 covers 14 residues. V was pared by 2 bases and J by 8 bases, with 12 bases between. CDR3 coding DNA: TGTGCCAGCAGTTACGCAGGTAGAGGAGAAAAACTGTTTTTT. Its translation: CASSYAGRGEKLFF.